One and the same sample provided the 19 T cell receptor beta chains below, sequenced in a study of graft-versus-host responses after intestinal transplantation. TCRdb's copy holds only in-frame clones and misses some; the assay was immunoSEQ multiplex PCR. The profile covers about 120,000 clones, with approximately 95% appearing a single time and 3.3% taken by the ten largest. These receptors' targets are unknown. The material sequenced was unstimulated CD8+ T cells sorted from spleen or lymph node cells, taken before intestinal transplant. These receptors all stem from a human donor who received an intestinal transplant.

V gene TRBV28 combines with J gene TRBJ2-3; 12 nucleotides line up with TRBD2. The trim removed 3 bases at V and 0 bases at J, leaving 16 bases unmatched. Germline values: CDR1 MDHEN, CDR2 SYDVKM. The CDR3 totals 21 residues. CDR3 region: CASSFPQGLAGYRSSTDTQYF. Here the CDR3 DNA reads TGTGCCAGCAGTTTCCCCCAGGGACTAGCGGGTTACCGTTCTAGCACAGATACGCAGTATTTT. The whole variable domain, filled in from reference TRBV28 and TRBJ2-3, reads DVKVTQSSRYLVKRTGEKVFLECVQDMDHENMFWYRQDPGLGLRLIYFSYDVKMKEKGDIPEGYSVSREKKERFSLILESASTNQTSMYLCASSFPQGLAGYRSSTDTQYFGPGTRLTVL.

The chain joins TRBV6-1 to TRBJ2-5; TRBD1 matches at 7 bases. The J call may be faulty, since TRBJ2-7 better matches the DNA end. CDR3 length: 13 residues. Germline V CDR1 and CDR2: MNHNS, SASEGT. The CDR3 DNA is TGTGCCAGCAGTGGGACAGGTACCTACGAGCAGTACTTC. Protein product: CASSGTGTYEQYF.

This clone has a single count. The V gene is TRBV19, the J gene TRBJ2-3; D possibly corresponds to TRBD2 (5 bases). The CDR3 is 13 amino acids. The ends were cut back, 3 bases at V and 1 base at J, with 5 bases in the middle. Germline CDR1 reads LNHDA; CDR2 reads SQIVND (reference sequence). In DNA, the CDR3 is TGTGCCAGTAGTATGCGGGGCACAGATACGCAGTATTTT. Translation gives CASSMRGTDTQYF.

The chain joins TRBV2 to TRBJ2-3; TRBD2 agrees at 11 bases. The CDR3 has 17 residues. With 6 bases clipped from V and 3 bases from J, the junction kept 11 bases outside the gene matches. Germline-derived CDR1 and CDR2 are SNHLY and FYNNEI. The CDR3 nucleotides read TGTGCCAGCAGCTACTGGGGTAGCGGGAGGGAGACAGATACGCAGTATTTT. Its translation: CASSYWGSGRETDTQYF.

This rearrangement joins TRBV5-1 to TRBJ2-7; D unresolved. The germline CDR1 and CDR2 sequences are SGHRS and YFSETQ. This CDR3 contains 14 residues. V was pared by 2 bases and J by 0 bases, with 9 bases between. Here the CDR3 DNA reads TGCGCCAGCAGCTTCACCGACGGCTCCTACGAGCAGTACTTC. Translation: CASSFTDGSYEQYF.

The count of this clone is one. The chain couples TRBV9 to TRBJ2-7, with a tentative D call TRBD2 (5 bases). Germline V gives CDR1 SGDLS, CDR2 YYNGEE. The V and J ends lost 3 bases and 2 bases respectively, with 18 bases between them. The CDR3 has 16 amino acids. The CDR3 protein is CASSGSRLASPYEQYF. The CDR3 region has the DNA TGTGCCAGCAGCGGGAGTCGGCTAGCAAGTCCCTACGAGCAGTACTTC.

The V and J genes are TRBV13 and TRBJ1-1; no clear D. Trimming took off 4 bases at V and 0 bases at J, with 12 bases between the two ends. Germline CDR1 reads PRHDT; CDR2 reads FYEKMQ (reference sequence). The CDR3 has 15 residues. The CDR3 protein is CASSSTGFMNTEAFF. As DNA, the CDR3 is TGTGCCAGCAGCTCGACGGGTTTCATGAACACTGAAGCTTTCTTT.

This clone was picked up one time. The chain is built from TRBV6-5 and TRBJ2-7; the D is unclear. CDR1 and CDR2 (germline): MNHEY, SVGAGI. The CDR3 is 14 amino acids. V shed 5 bases and J shed 3 bases, with 14 bases lying between them. As DNA, the CDR3 is TGTGCCAGCAGTACCCACGATCCACACTACGAGCAGTACTTC. This encodes CASSTHDPHYEQYF.

The J gene is TRBJ2-7, the V gene TRBV5-4, with 10 bases fitting TRBD1. This CDR3 comprises 14 residues. Germline V lookup: CDR1 SGHNT, CDR2 YYREEE (reference sequence). V was clipped by 3 bases and J by 2 bases; unmatched bases: 2. CDR3 in DNA: TGTGCCAGCAGCTCCGGGACAGGGGCCTACGAGCAGTACTTC. Translating it yields CASSSGTGAYEQYF.

This chain joins TRBV10-3 and TRBJ2-7, with D tentatively TRBD2 (5 bases). Trimming stripped 0 bases from V and 4 bases from J, with 16 bases between. The CDR3 runs 16 residues. The germline CDR1 and CDR2 sequences are ENHRY and SYGVKD. CDR3 region: CAISESVGSGRYEQYF. The CDR3 DNA sequence: TGTGCCATCAGTGAGTCGGTTGGGTCGGGGAGATACGAGCAGTACTTC.

The rearrangement uses TRBV2 and TRBJ2-1; TRBD1 matches 9 bases. Germline trimming cut 6 bases from V and 7 bases from J; bases unmatched to any gene: 13. Germline V gene lookup returns CDR1 SNHLY and CDR2 FYNNEI. This CDR3 has 16 residues. The CDR3 sequence: CASRYPGQGPSNEQFF. CDR3 nucleotide sequence: TGTGCCAGCAGGTACCCGGGACAGGGACCTTCTAATGAGCAGTTCTTC.

The CDR3 DNA is TGTGCCAGCAGCACTGAGCGGGATCGGGAGACCCAGTACTTC. Translation: CASSTERDRETQYF. The V call is TRBV7-9, the J call TRBJ2-5; 7 nucleotides agree with TRBD2. CDR1 SEHNR and CDR2 FQNEAQ come from the germline V gene (reference sequence). There are 14 residues in the CDR3. Trimming took 5 bases from V and 5 from J; bases not matched to a gene: 8.

The gene calls are TRBV6-6 and TRBJ2-2, with 7 bases that match TRBD1. The V segment lost 5 bases and the J segment 7 bases; nucleotides outside the gene matches: 10. CDR3 length: 15 residues. CDR1 is MNHNY and CDR2 is SVGAGI in the germline V gene (reference sequence). Here the CDR3 DNA reads TGTGCCAGCAGTCCCCTGACAGGGAAGAACGGGGAGCTGTTTTTT. Protein product: CASSPLTGKNGELFF.

Turning to this clone: This is likely an artifact of a read error, given a far larger clone one base away. Distinct nucleotide sequences in the sample also encode this CDR3. This chain links TRBV5-6 with TRBJ1-1; D is undetermined. Trimming stripped 1 base from V and 4 bases from J, with 5 bases between. CDR1 and CDR2 (germline): SGHDT, YYEEEE. This CDR3 has 12 amino acids. The CDR3 is CASSLRGTEAFF. CDR3 DNA: TGTGCCAGCAGCTTGCGGGGCACTGAAGCTTTCTTT.

This rearrangement joins TRBV10-2 to TRBJ2-7, with 8 positions matching TRBD2. The CDR3 has 14 residues. V lost 4 bases to trimming and J lost 3 bases; unmatched junction nucleotides: 5. Germline CDR1 reads WSHSY; CDR2 reads SAAADI. The CDR3 DNA reads as TGCGCCAGCAGTGGTTTAGCGGGGAACTACGAGCAGTACTTC. Encoded protein: CASSGLAGNYEQYF.

J is TRBJ1-1 and V is TRBV27; D is undetermined. V lost 2 bases and J lost 1, with 5 bases in between. Germline CDR1 and CDR2: MNHEY and SMNVEV (reference sequence). CDR3 length: 13 residues. The CDR3 reads CASSLGENTEAFF. The CDR3 DNA reads as TGTGCCAGCAGTTTAGGGGAGAACACTGAAGCTTTCTTT.

The J gene is TRBJ2-1, the V gene TRBV9, with unresolved D. Germline CDR1 SGDLS, CDR2 YYNGEE. V was shortened by 3 bases and J by 10 bases, with 11 bases between the two germline ends. The CDR3 spans 12 residues. CDR3 sequence: CASSAGPGEQFF. The DNA of the CDR3 is TGTGCCAGCAGCGCAGGACCCGGCGAGCAGTTCTTC.

The chain is built from TRBV14 and TRBJ2-5; D is perhaps TRBD1 (6 bases). Between the trimmed V and J ends, which lost 0 bases and 4 bases, there was a span of 12 bases. The CDR3 totals 15 residues. Germline CDR1 SGHDN, CDR2 FVKESK. CDR3 DNA sequence: TGTGCCAGCAGCCAAGATTTCACAGGGCGAGAGACCCAGTACTTC. Translated, it gives CASSQDFTGRETQYF.

This chain connects TRBV4-1 to TRBJ2-1; D is possibly TRBD1 (6 bases). V lost 7 bases to trimming and J lost 5 bases, with 12 bases between them. The CDR3 covers 13 residues. The germline gives CDR1 MGHRA, CDR2 YSYEKL. The DNA for the CDR3 is TGCGCCAGCAACCTGGGGGCGAACAATGAGCAGTTCTTC. It specifies CASNLGANNEQFF.